A selection of T cell receptor beta chains follows, all from one sample in a study of blood T cell repertoires in COVID-19. Profiled with immunoSEQ multiplex PCR; TCRdb holds only in-frame clones, not every one. The repertoire has 250,000 or so clones, over 70% of them found once; the top ten carry roughly 3%. The specimen was PBMCs or T cells enriched from blood (not recorded which). The receptors here all came from a woman in her thirties or forties who had been exposed to COVID-19. Each CDR3 is given with its conserved first and last residue. Fields, in order: CDR3 protein, CDR3 DNA, clone size, V gene, D gene, J gene. A D gene is named only where the DNA matches it firmly. The size entry is marked missing in some rows and otherwise reads once, few, many or a size class.

CASSPFYGTGNTGELFF,TGTGCCAGTAGTCCTTTCTATGGGACAGGGAACACCGGGGAGCTGTTTTTT,-,TRBV19,TRBD1,TRBJ2-2
CASSVTTKTNYGYTF,TGTGCCAGCAGCGTGACGACAAAAACTAACTATGGCTACACCTTC,-,TRBV9,-,TRBJ1-2
CASQTGGSENQPQHF,TGTGCCAGTCAGACAGGGGGCTCGGAAAATCAGCCCCAGCATTTT,-,TRBV19,TRBD1,TRBJ1-5
CASKGVKNTEAFF,TGTGCCAGCAAGGGGGTCAAGAACACTGAAGCTTTCTTT,-,TRBV2,-,TRBJ1-1
CASSQQGYEKLFF,TGTGCCAGCAGCCAACAGGGTTATGAAAAACTGTTTTTT,-,TRBV7-2,-,TRBJ1-4
CASSPATGNYGYTF,TGTGCCAGCAGCCCTGCGACAGGGAACTATGGCTACACCTTC,-,TRBV11-3,TRBD1,TRBJ1-2
CASSLTGPGELFF,TGTGCCAGCAGCTTAACAGGCCCCGGGGAGCTGTTTTTT,-,TRBV7-8,-,TRBJ2-2
CASSLGQRDGYTF,TGTGCCAGCAGCCTGGGACAGAGAGATGGCTACACCTTC,-,TRBV7-2,TRBD1,TRBJ1-2
CATSDLWTSGNTDTQYF,TGTGCCACCAGTGATCTGTGGACTAGCGGAAACACAGATACGCAGTATTTT,-,TRBV24-1,TRBD2,TRBJ2-3
CAIGVAANTGELFF,TGTGCCATCGGTGTGGCAGCGAACACCGGGGAGCTGTTTTTT,-,TRBV10-3,-,TRBJ2-2
CASSLRAGAYSNQPQHF,TGTGCCAGCAGCTTACGTGCAGGGGCCTATAGCAATCAGCCCCAGCATTTT,-,TRBV7-8,-,TRBJ1-5
CASSQVPSDRGHAFF,TGTGCCAGCAGCCAAGTTCCTTCGGACAGGGGGCATGCTTTCTTT,-,TRBV4-2,TRBD1,TRBJ1-1
CASSIAVDTQYF,TGTGCCAGTAGTATCGCGGTAGATACGCAGTATTTT,once,TRBV19,-,TRBJ2-3
CASRRQGPNEKLFF,TGTGCCAGTAGAAGACAGGGACCGAATGAAAAACTGTTTTTT,-,TRBV19,TRBD1,TRBJ1-4
CASSSGTGFVYGYTF,TGTGCCAGCAGTTCCGGGACAGGGTTTGTCTATGGCTACACCTTC,-,TRBV5-1,TRBD1,TRBJ1-2
CASSLDGKAAKNIQYF,TGTGCCAGCAGCTTGGACGGGAAGGCAGCCAAAAACATTCAGTACTTC,-,TRBV5-1,-,TRBJ2-4
CASSPPSARGVASYEQYF,TGTGCCAGCTCACCACCGTCGGCCAGGGGGGTGGCCTCCTACGAGCAGTACTTC,-,TRBV18,-,TRBJ2-7
CASSPTQGQGIAFF,TGTGCCAGCAGCCCCACCCAAGGACAGGGAATAGCTTTCTTT,-,TRBV3-1/TRBV3-2,TRBD1,TRBJ1-1
CAISERLAGESSQETQYF,TGTGCCATCAGTGAGAGGCTAGCGGGGGAGTCGTCCCAAGAGACCCAGTACTTC,-,TRBV10-3,TRBD2,TRBJ2-5
CASFTGGGNTIYF,TGTGCCAGCTTCACAGGGGGAGGAAACACCATATATTTT,-,TRBV18,TRBD1,TRBJ1-3
CATSDARGGGGNSPLHF,TGTGCCACCAGTGACGCACGTGGAGGTGGTGGAAATTCACCCCTCCACTTT,once,TRBV24-1,-,TRBJ1-6
CASRSDRENTEAFF,TGTGCCAGCAGATCCGACAGGGAGAACACTGAAGCTTTCTTT,-,TRBV7-3,TRBD1,TRBJ1-1
CASSYGQEAGNTIYF,TGTGCCAGCTCATACGGACAGGAAGCTGGAAACACCATATATTTT,once,TRBV18,TRBD1,TRBJ1-3
CASSPGGVRGYTF,TGTGCCAGCAGCCCGGGGGGGGTTCGGGGCTACACCTTC,-,TRBV12-3/TRBV12-4,-,TRBJ1-2
CATSRASSYNEQFF,TGTGCCACCAGCAGAGCCAGCTCCTACAATGAGCAGTTCTTC,-,TRBV15,-,TRBJ2-1
CASSRSLQGRGNIQYF,TGTGCCAGCAGCCGCAGCCTACAGGGGCGGGGAAACATTCAGTACTTC,-,TRBV7-2,-,TRBJ2-4
CASSQALGGSTEAFF,TGTGCCAGCAGTCAGGCCTTGGGGGGGAGCACTGAAGCTTTCTTT,-,TRBV6-2/TRBV6-3,-,TRBJ1-1
CSAVNYGYTF,TGCAGTGCCGTTAACTATGGCTACACCTTC,-,TRBV20-1,-,TRBJ1-2
CASSAHPGGISSGNTIYF,TGTGCCAGCAGTGCCCATCCGGGGGGAATTAGCTCTGGAAACACCATATATTTT,-,TRBV6-4,-,TRBJ1-3
CASREPPTDHYGYTF,TGCGCCAGCAGGGAGCCCCCGACAGACCACTATGGCTACACCTTC,-,TRBV10-1,-,TRBJ1-2